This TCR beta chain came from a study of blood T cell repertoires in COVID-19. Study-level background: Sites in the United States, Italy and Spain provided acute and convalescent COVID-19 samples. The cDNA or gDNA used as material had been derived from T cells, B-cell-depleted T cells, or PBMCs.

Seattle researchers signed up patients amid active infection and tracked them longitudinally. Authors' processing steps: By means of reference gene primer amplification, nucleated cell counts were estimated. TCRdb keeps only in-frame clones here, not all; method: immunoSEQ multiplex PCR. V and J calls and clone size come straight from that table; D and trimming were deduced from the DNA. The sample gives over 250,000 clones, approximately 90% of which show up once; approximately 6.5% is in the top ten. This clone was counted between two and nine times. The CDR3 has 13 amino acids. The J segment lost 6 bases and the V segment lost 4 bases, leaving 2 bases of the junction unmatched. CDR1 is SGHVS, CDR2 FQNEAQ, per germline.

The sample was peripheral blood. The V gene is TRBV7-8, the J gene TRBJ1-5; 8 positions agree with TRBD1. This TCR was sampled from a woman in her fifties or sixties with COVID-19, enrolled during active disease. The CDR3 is CASSSQGAQPQHF. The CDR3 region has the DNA TGTGCCAGCAGCTCCCAGGGGGCTCAGCCCCAGCATTTT.